A selection of T cell receptor beta chains follows, all from one sample in a study of shared clonotypes between healthy human individuals. The protocol was immunoSEQ multiplex PCR, while the TCRdb copy is restricted to in-frame clones and leaves out a portion. The table has millions of clones, roughly 91% seen once. Sequenced: naive CD8+ T cells from PBMCs. The receptors stem from a man aged 18 to 29 in good health. Some clones in this sample may be carry-over from other donors' samples. Both conserved end residues are part of each CDR3. The D gene is left open where the match is weak. Some rows have no size entry. The others give once, few or many, or a class for an expanded clone.

d_call: .
clone_size: .
v_call: TRBV27
j_call: TRBJ2-7
cdr3_nt: TGTGCCAGCAGTTTCCCGGGACACCTTTACGAGCAGTACTTC
cdr3_aa: CASSFPGHLYEQYF

d_call: .
clone_size: .
v_call: TRBV6-1
j_call: TRBJ1-1
cdr3_nt: TGTGCCAGCATTCCTCGATTTTCGGGGAACACTGAAGCTTTCTTT
cdr3_aa: CASIPRFSGNTEAFF

d_call: .
clone_size: .
v_call: TRBV11-1
j_call: TRBJ1-2
cdr3_nt: TGTGCCAGCAGCTTAACCGGGACACGGAATGGCTACACCTTC
cdr3_aa: CASSLTGTRNGYTF

d_call: TRBD1
clone_size: .
v_call: TRBV9
j_call: TRBJ2-5
cdr3_nt: TGTGCCAGCAGCGGGGGACAGGGCCAAGAGACCCAGTACTTC
cdr3_aa: CASSGGQGQETQYF

d_call: TRBD2
clone_size: .
v_call: TRBV27
j_call: TRBJ2-1
cdr3_nt: TGTGCCAGCAGCGTACTAGCGGGGAACTACAATGAGCAGTTCTTC
cdr3_aa: CASSVLAGNYNEQFF

d_call: TRBD2
clone_size: .
v_call: TRBV4-3
j_call: TRBJ2-7
cdr3_nt: TGCGCCAGCAGCCAAGAAATACTAGCGGGAGGGACCTACGAGCAGTACTTC
cdr3_aa: CASSQEILAGGTYEQYF

d_call: .
clone_size: .
v_call: TRBV27
j_call: TRBJ2-1
cdr3_nt: TGTGCCAGCAGTTTTGGGATGGGTGAGCAGTTCTTC
cdr3_aa: CASSFGMGEQFF

d_call: .
clone_size: .
v_call: TRBV6-1
j_call: TRBJ2-7
cdr3_nt: TGTGCCAGCAGAAAAACAGGGGGGGTGGTGGACGAGCAGTACTTC
cdr3_aa: CASRKTGGVVDEQYF

d_call: .
clone_size: .
v_call: TRBV30
j_call: TRBJ1-2
cdr3_nt: TGTGCCTGGAGTGTGATTGCCTACTATGGCTACACCTTC
cdr3_aa: CAWSVIAYYGYTF

d_call: .
clone_size: .
v_call: TRBV27
j_call: TRBJ2-7
cdr3_nt: TGTGCCAGCAGTCCATGGGCGGGAAGCTCCTACGAGCAGTACTTC
cdr3_aa: CASSPWAGSSYEQYF

d_call: .
clone_size: .
v_call: TRBV6-1
j_call: TRBJ2-7
cdr3_nt: TGTGCCAGCAGTGCCCGGTATTCTAGGATCTACGAGCAGTACTTC
cdr3_aa: CASSARYSRIYEQYF

d_call: TRBD2
clone_size: .
v_call: TRBV29-1
j_call: TRBJ2-1
cdr3_nt: TGCAGCGTAGAACTAGCGGGGGCCATCTACAATGAGCAGTTCTTC
cdr3_aa: CSVELAGAIYNEQFF

d_call: .
clone_size: .
v_call: TRBV7-9
j_call: TRBJ2-7
cdr3_nt: TGTGCCAGCAGCTCAAGGGGGAAGGACTACGAGCAGTACTTC
cdr3_aa: CASSSRGKDYEQYF

d_call: .
clone_size: .
v_call: TRBV29-1
j_call: TRBJ2-1
cdr3_nt: TGCAGCGCGGACGGACCCTACCAGCAGTTCTTC
cdr3_aa: CSADGPYQQFF

d_call: .
clone_size: .
v_call: TRBV6-5
j_call: TRBJ2-7
cdr3_nt: TGTGCCAGCAGTTACTCTGGGGAAAACTACGAGCAGTACTTC
cdr3_aa: CASSYSGENYEQYF

d_call: .
clone_size: .
v_call: TRBV10-3
j_call: TRBJ1-2
cdr3_nt: TGTGCCATCAGTGAGTCGGGAGGCAGCGGAGGGGTCTATGGCTACACCTTC
cdr3_aa: CAISESGGSGGVYGYTF

d_call: .
clone_size: .
v_call: TRBV27
j_call: TRBJ2-7
cdr3_nt: TGTGCCAGCAGTTTGGTTGCGGGTTCCTACGAGCAGTACTTC
cdr3_aa: CASSLVAGSYEQYF

d_call: TRBD2
clone_size: .
v_call: TRBV6-5
j_call: TRBJ2-7
cdr3_nt: TGTGCCAGCAGCGAGCGGGGGGGAGTTTGGAAGCAGTACTTC
cdr3_aa: CASSERGGVWKQYF

d_call: TRBD2
clone_size: .
v_call: TRBV27
j_call: TRBJ2-1
cdr3_nt: TGTGCCAGCAGTTTATCCCGGGAGGGCCTCAATGAGCAGTTCTTC
cdr3_aa: CASSLSREGLNEQFF

d_call: TRBD1
clone_size: .
v_call: TRBV12-5
j_call: TRBJ2-3
cdr3_nt: TGTGCTAGTGGCTCGGGACAGGGTTTTGATACGCAGTATTTT
cdr3_aa: CASGSGQGFDTQYF

d_call: .
clone_size: .
v_call: TRBV25-1
j_call: TRBJ2-7
cdr3_nt: TGTGCCAGCTTCGGGGGGGTGACAGGGCCCTACGAGCAGTACTTC
cdr3_aa: CASFGGVTGPYEQYF

d_call: .
clone_size: .
v_call: TRBV11-2
j_call: TRBJ2-1
cdr3_nt: TGTGCCAGCAGCTTCACTCGCTACAATGAGCAGTTCTTC
cdr3_aa: CASSFTRYNEQFF

d_call: .
clone_size: .
v_call: TRBV9
j_call: TRBJ2-1
cdr3_nt: TGTGCCAGCAGCGTAGTTGGAGGGAGTTCCTACAATGAGCAGTTCTTC
cdr3_aa: CASSVVGGSSYNEQFF

d_call: .
clone_size: .
v_call: TRBV28
j_call: TRBJ2-1
cdr3_nt: TGTGCCAGCAGTCTAGTACCCAATGAGCAGTTCTTC
cdr3_aa: CASSLVPNEQFF

d_call: TRBD1
clone_size: few
v_call: TRBV19
j_call: TRBJ1-1
cdr3_nt: TGTGCCAGTACTAGGCACAGGGGAGGCACTGAAGCTTTCTTT
cdr3_aa: CASTRHRGGTEAFF

d_call: .
clone_size: .
v_call: TRBV28
j_call: TRBJ1-1
cdr3_nt: TGTGCCACCCTATTCCCGGGTCGAATGAACACTGAAGCTTTCTTT
cdr3_aa: CATLFPGRMNTEAFF

d_call: .
clone_size: .
v_call: TRBV13
j_call: TRBJ2-3
cdr3_nt: TGTGCCAGCAGCTTACGCGGGAACAACCTGGCAGATACGCAGTATTTT
cdr3_aa: CASSLRGNNLADTQYF

d_call: .
clone_size: once
v_call: TRBV7-9
j_call: TRBJ2-2
cdr3_nt: TGTGCCAGCAGCTTAGCCGACCCGAACACCGGGGAGCTGTTTTTT
cdr3_aa: CASSLADPNTGELFF

d_call: .
clone_size: .
v_call: TRBV28
j_call: TRBJ2-7
cdr3_nt: TGTGCCAGCAGTTTTCAGGCGGCCTCGGGCGAGCAGTACTTC
cdr3_aa: CASSFQAASGEQYF

d_call: .
clone_size: few
v_call: TRBV5-1
j_call: TRBJ1-1
cdr3_nt: TGCGCCAGCAGCTTGGTGCTTGCGGGGAAAGAAGCTTTCTTT
cdr3_aa: CASSLVLAGKEAFF

d_call: .
clone_size: .
v_call: TRBV6-5
j_call: TRBJ2-7
cdr3_nt: TGTGCCAGCAGTTACTCGTTTAGGGGACGCGAGCAGTACTTC
cdr3_aa: CASSYSFRGREQYF

d_call: TRBD1
clone_size: .
v_call: TRBV7-9
j_call: TRBJ2-7
cdr3_nt: TGTGCCAGCAGCGAGACCGGGACAGGGAGACTCTACGAGCAGTACTTC
cdr3_aa: CASSETGTGRLYEQYF

d_call: .
clone_size: .
v_call: TRBV4-2
j_call: TRBJ1-5
cdr3_nt: TGTGCCAGCAGCCCGGGGTTAGGCGGCGGCAATCAGCCCCAGCATTTT
cdr3_aa: CASSPGLGGGNQPQHF

d_call: TRBD1
clone_size: .
v_call: TRBV5-1
j_call: TRBJ2-7
cdr3_nt: TGCGCCAGCAGCCTAACTCTTAGGACAGGGAATTACGAGCAGTACTTC
cdr3_aa: CASSLTLRTGNYEQYF

d_call: .
clone_size: .
v_call: TRBV27
j_call: TRBJ1-5
cdr3_nt: TGTGCCAGCCGACCGATCTCGGGTAGCAATCAGCCCCAGCATTTT
cdr3_aa: CASRPISGSNQPQHF

d_call: .
clone_size: .
v_call: TRBV6-1
j_call: TRBJ1-3
cdr3_nt: TGTGCCAGCAGTGCCAGCTCAATGAGGCGGACGGGAAACACCATATATTTT
cdr3_aa: CASSASSMRRTGNTIYF

d_call: TRBD1
clone_size: .
v_call: TRBV19
j_call: TRBJ1-5
cdr3_nt: TGTGCCAGTAGTGTAGACAGGGGTGCCAATCAGCCCCAGCATTTT
cdr3_aa: CASSVDRGANQPQHF

d_call: .
clone_size: .
v_call: TRBV7-9
j_call: TRBJ2-2
cdr3_nt: TGTGCCAGCAGCTTTCCACCGGGACAGAACACCGGGGAGCTGTTTTTT
cdr3_aa: CASSFPPGQNTGELFF

d_call: .
clone_size: .
v_call: TRBV29-1
j_call: TRBJ2-3
cdr3_nt: TGCAGCGCTCTCCTAGGGGAGAGGCCAGATACGCAGTATTTT
cdr3_aa: CSALLGERPDTQYF

d_call: TRBD2
clone_size: .
v_call: TRBV4-2
j_call: TRBJ2-4
cdr3_nt: TGTGCCAGCAGCCACTGGACTAGCCCGGAGGGAAACATTCAGTACTTC
cdr3_aa: CASSHWTSPEGNIQYF

d_call: .
clone_size: .
v_call: TRBV19
j_call: TRBJ1-1
cdr3_nt: TGTGCCACCCGTAGGACTCCGAACACTGAAGCTTTCTTT
cdr3_aa: CATRRTPNTEAFF

d_call: .
clone_size: .
v_call: TRBV4-1
j_call: TRBJ2-7
cdr3_nt: TGCGCCAGCAGCCAAGAGGACCGGTGGACCTACGAGCAGTACTTC
cdr3_aa: CASSQEDRWTYEQYF

d_call: .
clone_size: .
v_call: TRBV5-6
j_call: TRBJ2-3
cdr3_nt: TGTGCCAGCAGCTTGAGGTGGAGAGATACGCAGTATTTT
cdr3_aa: CASSLRWRDTQYF

d_call: TRBD1
clone_size: .
v_call: TRBV30
j_call: TRBJ2-7
cdr3_nt: TGTGCCGGGTGGACAGGGATGAACGAGCAGTACTTC
cdr3_aa: CAGWTGMNEQYF